What follows are 3 T cell receptor beta chains derived from one specimen sequenced in a study of T-cell memory formation after mild COVID-19. TCRdb recomputed calls from the 5' RACE reads with MiXCR, one row per CDR3 protein. Of approximately 350,000 distinct CDR3 sequences listed, over 10% were seen once; the top ten hold about 22%. Sequenced material: PBMCs or a T cell subset sorted from them (not recorded which). These receptors all stem from a man in his late teens or twenties who had mild COVID-19 (a few samples of this study predate the infection). Cell type and time point are not known.

This clonotype was detected many times. The CDR3 bases are TGTGCCAGCAGCTTACCCGGGACTAGCGGGGGTGAAGATACGCAGTATTTT. The encoded protein is CASSLPGTSGGEDTQYF. The V call is TRBV7-2, the J call TRBJ2-3; 14 positions match TRBD2. Looked up from germline, CDR1 is SGHTA and CDR2 is FQGNSA. The V segment lost 2 bases and the J segment 5 bases; nucleotides outside the gene matches: 6. The CDR3 sequence is 17 residues long.

This rearrangement joins TRBV5-1 to TRBJ2-3; a weak D match, TRBD2 (5 bases). The CDR3 contains 14 residues. The V gene lost 4 bases and the J gene lost 3 bases, with 12 bases spanning the gap. CDR1 is SGHRS, CDR2 YFSETQ, per germline. The CDR3: CASSPGERTDTQYF. The CDR3 DNA is TGCGCCAGCAGCCCCGGGGAGAGGACAGATACGCAGTATTTT.

This clonotype has a handful of counts. The genes are TRBV6-5 and TRBJ2-6; 7 bases match TRBD2. The CDR3 loop spans 15 amino acids. The junction had 9 bases not matched to a gene; V was cut back by 6 bases and J by 7 bases. Germline V CDR1 and CDR2: MNHEY, SVGAGI. Here the CDR3 reads CASSLGLSSANVLTF. The CDR3 DNA reads as TGTGCCAGCAGCCTGGGACTATCTAGCGCCAACGTCCTGACTTTC.